The following is a T cell receptor beta chain sequence with its context. Antigen unknown. All donors were healthy HIV-negative adults lacking recent acute infections or vaccinations. The data are from a study of shared clonotypes between healthy human individuals. At the level of the study: Each donor had three CD4 naive, three CD4 memory, two CD8 naive and one CD8 memory plate. Study-level points and caveats: Read depth was anticipated to influence clonotype sharing among donors.

The protocol was immunoSEQ multiplex PCR, while the TCRdb copy is restricted to in-frame clones and leaves out a portion. The table includes 2 million to 2.5 million clones, 80% to 95% detected once. This clonotype was sampled from a young man in good health. Some clones in this sample may be carry-over from other donors' samples. The sample comprised naive CD4+ T cells from PBMCs. Subset given: CD45RA+ positively selected.

For the CDR3, the DNA is TGTGCCAGTAGCCCGCGACGCTATGGCTACACCTTC. Translating it yields CASSPRRYGYTF. This chain links TRBV19 with TRBJ1-2, with no clear D. The CDR3 spans 12 residues. Deletions cut 6 bases from V and 4 bases from J, with 9 bases between. Germline V gene lookup returns CDR1 LNHDA and CDR2 SQIVND (reference sequence).